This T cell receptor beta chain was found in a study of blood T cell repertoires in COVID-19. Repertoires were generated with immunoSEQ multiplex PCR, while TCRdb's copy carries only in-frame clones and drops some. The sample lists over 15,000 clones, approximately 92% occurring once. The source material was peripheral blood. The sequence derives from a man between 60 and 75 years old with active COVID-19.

In DNA form, the CDR3 reads TGTGCCAGCAGCCTTGGAGGCGGCACCGGGGAGCTGTTTTTT. This translates into CASSLGGGTGELFF. The chain recombines TRBV9 with TRBJ2-2; D is perhaps TRBD2 (5 bases). CDR3 length: 14 residues. Trimming stripped 4 bases from V and 4 bases from J, with 11 bases between. Germline V gene sequence: CDR1 SGDLS, CDR2 YYNGEE. Looking up the rest from reference TRBV9 and TRBJ2-2 gives the full variable domain: DSGVTQTPKHLITATGQRVTLRCSPRSGDLSVYWYQQSLDQGLQFLIQYYNGEERAKGNILERFSAQQFPDLHSELNLSSLELGDSALYFCASSLGGGTGELFFGEGSRLTVL.